Below are 22 T cell receptor beta chains sequenced from a single sample in a study of CD8+ T cells in alopecia areata. Extraction and reverse transcription of RNA yielded cDNA as the sequencing template. The protocol was immunoSEQ multiplex PCR, while the TCRdb copy is restricted to in-frame clones and leaves out a portion. The sample includes fewer than 150,000 clones, 45% to 65% of them seen just once. The material sequenced was CD4+ T cells sorted from blood, taken at week 0. These receptors originate from a human donor with alopecia areata.

The chain is built from TRBV14 and TRBJ2-2; 7 nucleotides agree with TRBD2. V was clipped by 0 bases and J by 6 bases; unmatched bases: 7. CDR3 length: 16 residues. Germline loops: CDR1 SGHDN, CDR2 FVKESK. DNA of the CDR3: TGTGCCAGCAGCCAAGAGCCTAGCGGAGCTTCCGGGGAGCTGTTTTTT. Translated, it gives CASSQEPSGASGELFF.

The V call is TRBV18, the J call TRBJ1-6, with 9 bases aligning to TRBD1. Germline-derived CDR1 and CDR2 are KGHSH and LQKENI. Losses at the gene ends were 8 bases for V and 9 bases for J; bases not matched to a gene: 14. This CDR3 comprises 16 residues. The CDR3 DNA reads TGTGCCAGCACTCTACAGGGGGCACCAAAAACTTCACCCCTCCACTTT. Amino acids: CASTLQGAPKTSPLHF.

The chain has TRBV29-1 and TRBJ2-7; TRBD1 might be the D (5 bases). V was shortened by 4 bases and J by 0 bases, with 13 bases between the two germline ends. In germline, CDR1 is SQVTM, CDR2 ANQGSEA. The CDR3 length is 14 residues. The CDR3: CSVGQGQSSYEQYF. The CDR3 region has the DNA TGCAGCGTTGGGCAGGGCCAGTCCTCCTACGAGCAGTACTTC.

This clone was seen a few times. The genes are TRBV4-1 and TRBJ1-5, with D tentatively TRBD1 (6 bases). The V and J ends lost 1 base and 2 bases respectively, with 12 bases between them. Germline V CDR1 and CDR2: MGHRA, YSYEKL. The CDR3 runs to 16 residues. The CDR3 loop is CASSQATGEGNQPQHF. DNA for the CDR3: TGCGCCAGCAGCCAAGCGACAGGAGAGGGCAATCAGCCCCAGCATTTT.

This clone was counted a few times. The V and J genes are TRBV7-2 and TRBJ2-3; 7 nucleotides align to TRBD1. This CDR3 spans 15 amino acids. The germline V gene has CDR1 SGHTA and CDR2 FQGNSA. J gave up 1 base and V 1 base, and 2 bases lay outside the gene matches. CDR3 loop: CASSLEGAGTDTQYF. The CDR3 nucleotides are TGTGCCAGCAGCTTAGAGGGGGCGGGCACAGATACGCAGTATTTT.

The chain carries TRBV10-3 and TRBJ2-5, with 8 nucleotides matching TRBD2. Unmatched junction bases numbered 7, after V lost 11 bases and J lost 2 bases. The length of the CDR3 is 13 residues. Germline V CDR1 and CDR2: ENHRY, SYGVKD. CDR3 amino acids: CAVTGGLQETQYF. The CDR3 nucleotides are TGTGCCGTCACGGGGGGGCTTCAAGAGACCCAGTACTTC.

This clone was recorded once. The V and J genes are TRBV4-3 and TRBJ2-7, with 12 nucleotides matching TRBD1. V shed 5 bases and J 2 bases; nucleotides not matched to a gene: 4. Germline values: CDR1 LGHNA, CDR2 YSLEER. The CDR3 consists of 15 residues. The DNA for the CDR3 is TGCGCCAGCAGCTATCGGGACAGGGGGCCCTACGAGCAGTACTTC. Protein product: CASSYRDRGPYEQYF.

This sequence joins TRBV6-1 and TRBJ2-3; no clear D. The germline V and J ends were trimmed by 7 bases and 0 bases, with 11 bases remaining between them. Germline CDR1 reads MNHNS; CDR2 reads SASEGT. The CDR3 has 14 residues. CDR3 DNA: TGTGCCAGCATCGTACGGGCTAGCACAGATACGCAGTATTTT. Protein sequence: CASIVRASTDTQYF.

This clone has just a few counts. V gene TRBV4-1 combines with J gene TRBJ2-2; 8 bases are shared with TRBD2. The germline gives CDR1 MGHRA, CDR2 YSYEKL. The V segment lost 9 bases and the J segment 6 bases; nucleotides outside the gene matches: 21. The CDR3 consists of 18 residues. The CDR3 DNA is TGCGCCAGTAGGACAACAGTCGCCCGGGGGGGCAGGTCCGGGGAGCTGTTTTTT. Protein sequence: CASRTTVARGGRSGELFF.

This rearrangement joins TRBV7-2 to TRBJ1-3; 7 nucleotides match TRBD1. The CDR3 loop spans 18 amino acids. Germline CDR1 reads SGHTA; CDR2 reads FQGNSA. The junction had 10 bases not matched to a gene; V was cut back by 1 base and J by 1 base. CDR3 amino acids: CASSLDRDRALSGNTIYF. Here the CDR3 DNA reads TGTGCCAGCAGCTTAGACCGGGACAGAGCATTATCTGGAAACACCATATATTTT.

The chain is built from TRBV7-2 and TRBJ2-2, with 7 bases fitting TRBD1. V was clipped by 1 base and J by 7 bases; unmatched bases: 9. This CDR3 spans 16 amino acids. The germline V gene encodes CDR1 SGHTA and CDR2 FQGNSA. This CDR3 is CASSLGLTGSVGELFF. CDR3 in DNA: TGTGCCAGCAGCTTAGGTTTGACAGGGTCGGTCGGGGAGCTGTTTTTT.

The chain uses TRBV18 and TRBJ1-4; D is unclear. The V end was cut by 6 bases, the J end by 0 bases, with 11 bases between. Germline CDR1 KGHSH, CDR2 LQKENI. The CDR3 consists of 15 residues. This CDR3 reads CASSPTDATNEKLFF. CDR3 nucleotides: TGTGCCAGCTCGCCCACAGATGCAACTAATGAAAAACTGTTTTTT. Using reference TRBV18 and TRBJ1-4 for the parts outside the CDR3, the full variable domain is NAGVMQNPRHLVRRRGQEARLRCSPMKGHSHVYWYRQLPEEGLKFMVYLQKENIIDESGMPKERFSAEFPKEGPSILRIQQVVRGDSAAYFCASSPTDATNEKLFFGSGTQLSVL.

The rearrangement joins TRBV2 to TRBJ1-4; the D gene is possibly TRBD1 (5 bases). The CDR3 loop spans 13 amino acids. Germline loops: CDR1 SNHLY, CDR2 FYNNEI. Trimming removed 11 bases at V and 4 bases at J, with 14 bases between. CDR3 residues: CAGGTGHNEKLFF. DNA for the CDR3: TGTGCCGGGGGTACGGGTCATAATGAAAAACTGTTTTTT.

The chain has TRBV23-1 and TRBJ2-7; perhaps D is TRBD1 or TRBD2 (5 bases each). TRBV23-1 is recorded as an ORF, its role being uncertain. The CDR3 contains 21 residues. The V gene lost 0 bases and the J gene lost 4 bases, with 31 bases spanning the gap. The CDR3 region has the DNA TGCGCCAGCAGTCAATCGGCCGACCCAAAGGACGGGGACCAGGAGCTGTACGAGCAGTACTTC. Its protein product is CASSQSADPKDGDQELYEQYF.

This clone was counted a few times. The CDR3: CASSSLRQGGTDTQYF. CDR3 DNA: TGTGCCAGCAGCTCCCTTAGACAGGGGGGGACGGATACGCAGTATTTT. The chain is built from TRBV7-9 and TRBJ2-3, with 9 bases that match TRBD1. Trimming cost V 4 bases and J 6 bases; bases outside gene matches: 11. The CDR3 has 16 residues. The V gene's germline CDR1 is SEHNR and CDR2 FQNEAQ (reference sequence).

In its sample, this clone was seen once. CDR3 sequence (DNA): TGTGCCAGCAGCCTCTATTCCGAGCAGTACTTC. Encoded protein: CASSLYSEQYF. V usage is TRBV7-2 and J usage is TRBJ2-7; D is uncertain. Per the germline V gene, CDR1 is SGHTA and CDR2 is FQGNSA. This CDR3 contains 11 residues. V was cut by 5 bases and J by 6 bases, with 8 bases left in between.

The gene calls are TRBV5-4 and TRBJ2-1, with TRBD2 matching over 7 bases. Losses at the gene ends were 7 bases for V and 6 bases for J; bases not matched to a gene: 10. The CDR3 covers 14 residues. Germline V lookup: CDR1 SGHNT, CDR2 YYREEE (reference sequence). CDR3 sequence: CASEDGRPGNEQFF. CDR3 nucleotides: TGTGCCAGCGAAGACGGGAGGCCGGGCAATGAGCAGTTCTTC.

The rearrangement uses TRBV7-2 and TRBJ2-3, with 9 bases fitting TRBD2. Germline V lookup: CDR1 SGHTA, CDR2 FQGNSA. The CDR3 is 16 amino acids. V lost 6 bases, J lost 6 bases, and 13 bases stayed unmatched. The CDR3 loop is CASRRNPSGNVDTQYF. The DNA of the CDR3 is TGTGCCAGCAGACGAAACCCTAGCGGGAACGTGGATACGCAGTATTTT.

This clone was picked up a small number of times. The chain carries TRBV7-9 and TRBJ2-7, with 7 bases aligning to TRBD1. Germline V lookup: CDR1 SEHNR, CDR2 FQNEAQ (reference sequence). The CDR3 runs 14 residues. V shed 5 bases and J 0 bases; nucleotides not matched to a gene: 4. The CDR3 here is CASSPTGNSYEQYF. The CDR3 DNA reads as TGTGCCAGCAGCCCGACAGGGAACTCCTACGAGCAGTACTTC.

The chain is built from TRBV7-3 and TRBJ2-1; D possibly corresponds to TRBD1 (5 bases). Germline CDR1 is SGHTA and CDR2 is FQGTGA. The CDR3 contains 16 residues. V shed 5 bases and J shed 1 base, with 15 bases lying between them. CDR3 region: CASSRNPDNSYNEQFF. In nucleotides, the CDR3 is TGTGCCAGCAGCAGAAATCCGGACAATTCCTACAATGAGCAGTTCTTC.

The chain has TRBV2 and TRBJ2-5, with D possibly TRBD1 on 6 matching bases. The V end lost 5 bases, the J end lost 5 bases, and 15 bases lay between the germline ends. In germline, CDR1 is SNHLY, CDR2 FYNNEI. The CDR3 runs to 14 residues. DNA of the CDR3: TGTGCCAGCAGTCGAACAGGGTCTGATGAGACCCAGTACTTC. Protein sequence: CASSRTGSDETQYF.

CDR3 region: CASSLAEGQPQHF. CDR3 DNA sequence: TGTGCCAGCAGCTTAGCGGAGGGTCAGCCCCAGCATTTT. This chain joins TRBV7-6 and TRBJ1-5, with D uncertain. V lost 0 bases, J lost 6 bases, and 6 bases lay in between. Germline CDR1 and CDR2: SGHVS and FNYEAQ. This CDR3 is 13 amino acids long.